The clone carrying this TCR beta chain was observed a handful of times. This may be a read error: a much more frequent sequence differs by one nucleotide. The sample originates from a study of tumor and adjacent non-tumor tissue in lung cancer. Three rounds of nested PCR, following a modified ARM-PCR protocol, produced the TCRbeta library. TCRdb reprocessed the multiplex PCR reads with MiXCR, giving one entry per CDR3 protein. The repertoire holds about 140,000 distinct CDR3 sequences, 60% to 70% seen once, with about 18% in the top ten. RNA was extracted from bulk tissue without any cell sorting. The CDR3 covers 14 residues. Trimming took off 10 bases at V and 3 bases at J, with 18 bases between the two ends. The germline CDR1 and CDR2 sequences are MNHNS and SASEGT.

The chain is built from TRBV6-1 and TRBJ2-5; D tentatively reads TRBD1 or TRBD2 (6 bases each). Sequences were obtained from lung tumor tissue. This receptor was obtained from a man aged 55 to 70 with small cell lung cancer. CDR3 nucleotides: TGTGCCAACACCAGAGTCGGGGGCGAAGAGACCCAGTACTTC. Its protein product is CANTRVGGEETQYF.